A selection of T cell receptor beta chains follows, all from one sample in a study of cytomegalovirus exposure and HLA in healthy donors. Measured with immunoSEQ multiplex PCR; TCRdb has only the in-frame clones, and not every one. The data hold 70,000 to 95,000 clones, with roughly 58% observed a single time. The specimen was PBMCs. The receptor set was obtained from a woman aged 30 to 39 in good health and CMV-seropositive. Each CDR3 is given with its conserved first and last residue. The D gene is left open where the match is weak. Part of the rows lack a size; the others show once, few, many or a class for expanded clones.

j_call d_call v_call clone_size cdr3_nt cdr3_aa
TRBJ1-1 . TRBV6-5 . TGTGCCAGCAGAAGGACTGATATCACTGAAGCTTTCTTT CASRRTDITEAFF
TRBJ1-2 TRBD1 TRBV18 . TGTGCCAGCTCACCAGAAACAGGGGACAGGGCAGGCTACACCTTC CASSPETGDRAGYTF
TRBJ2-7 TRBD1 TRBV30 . TGTGCCTGTACCCGGGACAGGGGGACTCGTTCTTACGAGCAGTACTTC CACTRDRGTRSYEQYF
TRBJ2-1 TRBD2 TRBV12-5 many TGTGCTAGTGGTTTGCGGCCTGGCGGGGGGGCAAATGAGCAGTTCTTC CASGLRPGGGANEQFF
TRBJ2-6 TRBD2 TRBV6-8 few TGTGCCAGCAATGTCCCTCTAGCGGGGGGCCCAGGGGCCAACGTCCTGACTTTC CASNVPLAGGPGANVLTF
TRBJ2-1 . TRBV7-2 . TGTGCCAGCAGCTTACCAGTCTACAATGAGCAGTTCTTC CASSLPVYNEQFF
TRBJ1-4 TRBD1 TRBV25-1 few TGTGCCAGCAGCGCACAGGGGTGGGGTGAAAAACTGTTTTTT CASSAQGWGEKLFF
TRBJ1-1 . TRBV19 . TGTGCCAGTAGTCAGGGGATCACTGAAGCTTTCTTT CASSQGITEAFF
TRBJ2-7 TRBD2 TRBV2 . TGTGCCAGCAGTGAGGGTGGGGGGGGGACCTACGAGCAGTACTTC CASSEGGGGTYEQYF
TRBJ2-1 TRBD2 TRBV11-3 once TGTGCCAGCAGCTCTCTCTCGAGCGGGGGCCGTGAGCAGTTCTTC CASSSLSSGGREQFF
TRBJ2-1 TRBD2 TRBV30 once TGTGCCTGGACTAGCGGGGTTCATGAGCAGTTCTTC CAWTSGVHEQFF
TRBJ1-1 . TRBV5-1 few TGCGCCAGCAGTGGGGGGATGAACACTGAAGCTTTCTTT CASSGGMNTEAFF
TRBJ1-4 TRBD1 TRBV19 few TGTGCCAGTAGTATTGGACAGGCAACTAATGAAAAACTGTTTTTT CASSIGQATNEKLFF
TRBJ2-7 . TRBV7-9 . TGTTCCAGCAGCATGGGACTTTACGAGCAGTACTTC CSSSMGLYEQYF
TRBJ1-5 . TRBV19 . TGTGCCAGTAGCGCCCCGGCAGGATATCAGCCCCAGCATTTT CASSAPAGYQPQHF
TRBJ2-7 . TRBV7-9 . TGTTCCAGTAGCTTAGCGGCAGGGGACGAGCAGTACTTC CSSSLAAGDEQYF